This TCR beta chain comes out of a study of cytomegalovirus exposure and HLA in healthy donors. Overall study context: It was reported in a later analysis that the 120 or so validation repertoires used the same platform as the roughly 700 first-cohort repertoires. Study conclusions and caveats: CMV antigen specificity of three CMV-associated chains was confirmed in vitro. High sensitivity and specificity were reportedly achieved when the classifier diagnosed cytomegalovirus status. Researchers catalogued approximately 170 TCR beta chains as cytomegalovirus-associated.

In the case of this clone: The antigen is undetermined.

The CDR3 is made up of 12 amino acids. V lost 4 bases to trimming and J lost 3 bases, with 7 bases between them. CDR1 and CDR2 from the germline V gene are GTSNPN and SVGIG (reference sequence). Clones were read by immunoSEQ multiplex PCR, and TCRdb kept only the in-frame ones, dropping some. The table has roughly 330,000 clones, roughly nine tenths seen once. This sequence was found in a woman in her 30s in good health and CMV-seropositive. The chain links TRBV30 to TRBJ1-3, with D perhaps TRBD1 (5 bases). Sequenced material: PBMCs. CDR3 in amino acids: CAWKGDGNTIYF. The CDR3 bases are TGTGCCTGGAAAGGGGATGGAAACACCATATATTTT. Drawing the rest from reference TRBV30 and TRBJ1-3, the complete variable domain is SQTIHQWPATLVQPVGSPLSLECTVEGTSNPNLYWYRQAAGRGLQLLFYSVGIGQISSEVPQNLSASRPQDRQFILSSKKLLLSDSGFYLCAWKGDGNTIYFGEGSWLTVV.